These 10 T cell receptor beta chains came from one sample sequenced in a study of blood T cell repertoires in COVID-19. Sequencing was performed with immunoSEQ multiplex PCR; in TCRdb, only in-frame clones are kept and a portion is missing. The table records some 230,000 clones, around 83% of them present only once. The specimen sequenced was PBMCs or T cells enriched from blood (not recorded which). The receptors were sampled from a woman aged 35 to 49 with acute COVID-19.

This chain connects TRBV28 to TRBJ1-1, with D maybe TRBD1 (5 bases). Between the trimmed V and J ends, which lost 5 bases and 1 base, there was a span of 17 bases. CDR1 and CDR2 from the germline V gene are MDHEN and SYDVKM. The CDR3 sequence is 16 residues long. The CDR3 loop reads CASSTSRTLANTEAFF. The CDR3 nucleotides are TGTGCCAGCAGTACCAGTCGGACACTTGCGAACACTGAAGCTTTCTTT.

The genes are TRBV12-3 or TRBV12-4 and TRBJ2-3; perhaps TRBD2 as D (6 bases). The CDR3 is made up of 12 amino acids. Trimming shortened V by 7 bases and J by 9 bases, and 14 bases separated the two germline ends. CDR3 protein: CASTITGDTQYF. CDR3 bases: TGTGCCAGCACCATTACGGGGGACACGCAGTATTTT.

The CDR3 DNA reads as TGTGCCTGGGGGGGACAGGGCTACGAGCAGTACTTC. It is translated as CAWGGQGYEQYF. This chain uses TRBV30 with TRBJ2-7; the match to TRBD1 covers 9 bases. The CDR3 is 12 amino acids. Germline V CDR1 and CDR2: GTSNPN, SVGIG (reference sequence). V shed 5 bases, J shed 3 bases, and the junction held 2 bases outside the gene matches.

This clone was observed a handful of times. The gene calls are TRBV3-1 (or the pseudogene TRBV3-2) and TRBJ2-7; tentatively, D is TRBD1 (5 bases). With 4 bases removed from V and 6 bases from J, the gap between germline ends came to 10 bases. The germline V gene encodes CDR1 LGHDT and CDR2 YNNKEL (reference sequence). The CDR3 totals 12 residues. CDR3 amino acids: CASSPGASEQYF. CDR3 coding DNA: TGTGCCAGCAGCCCTGGGGCTAGCGAGCAGTACTTC.

This chain uses TRBV7-2 with TRBJ2-1, with TRBD2 identical over 7 bases. The junction had 6 bases not matched to a gene; V was cut back by 1 base and J by 0 bases. The germline V gene has CDR1 SGHTA and CDR2 FQGNSA. The CDR3 runs to 17 residues. CDR3 sequence: CASSLGASGDSYNEQFF. CDR3 DNA sequence: TGTGCCAGCAGCTTAGGTGCTAGCGGAGACTCCTACAATGAGCAGTTCTTC.

About this clone: This specimen includes other DNA sequences encoding the same CDR3. This chain uses TRBV6-5 with TRBJ1-1, with TRBD1 identical over 7 bases. The V gene's germline CDR1 is MNHEY and CDR2 SVGAGI. CDR3 length equals 14 residues. J was trimmed by 1 base and V by 4 bases; bases with no gene match: 3. CDR3 nucleotide sequence: TGTGCCAGCAGTTCGACAGGGACGAACACTGAAGCTTTCTTT. Its translation: CASSSTGTNTEAFF.

The chain carries TRBV7-9 and TRBJ2-7; 11 bases are shared with TRBD1. The CDR3 runs to 14 residues. With V trimmed by 8 bases and J by 3 bases, 6 bases remained unmatched. Germline CDR1 reads SEHNR; CDR2 reads FQNEAQ (reference sequence). The CDR3, as DNA: TGTGCCAGCGGAGGGGACAGGGGGAACTACGAGCAGTACTTC. As protein: CASGGDRGNYEQYF.

This sequence joins TRBV28 and TRBJ2-7; possible D gene TRBD1, 5 bases. This CDR3 region has 13 residues. Germline V CDR1 and CDR2: MDHEN, SYDVKM. V was trimmed by 4 bases and J by 7 bases, leaving 14 bases between them. The CDR3 loop reads CASSSQGSNEQYF. In nucleotides, the CDR3 is TGTGCCAGCAGTTCTCAGGGCAGTAATGAGCAGTACTTC.

The chain is built from TRBV19 and TRBJ2-7; TRBD2 might be the D (7 bases). Trimming left V 7 bases short and J 8 bases short, with 15 bases between. CDR1 is LNHDA and CDR2 is SQIVND in the germline V gene (reference sequence). CDR3 size: 12 residues. CDR3 sequence: CASIGGGGQQYF. The CDR3 DNA reads as TGTGCCAGTATAGGCGGCGGGGGCCAGCAGTACTTC.

In this sample, this clone turned up once. V and J are TRBV2 and TRBJ2-1, with D perhaps matching TRBD2 (6 bases). The CDR3 sequence is 13 residues long. Trimming pared 4 bases from V and 8 bases from J, leaving 12 bases between. In germline, CDR1 is SNHLY, CDR2 FYNNEI. For the CDR3, the DNA is TGTGCCAGCAGTGGGAGGGGCCGGGATGAGCAGTTCTTC. It specifies CASSGRGRDEQFF.